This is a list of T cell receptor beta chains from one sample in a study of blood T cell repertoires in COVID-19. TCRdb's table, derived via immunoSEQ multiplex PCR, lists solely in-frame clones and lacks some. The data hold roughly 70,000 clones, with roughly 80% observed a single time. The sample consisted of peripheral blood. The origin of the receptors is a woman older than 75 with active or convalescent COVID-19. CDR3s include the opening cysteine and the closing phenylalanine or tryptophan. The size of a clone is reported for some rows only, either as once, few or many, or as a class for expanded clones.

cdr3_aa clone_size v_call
CASSLSRDQPLHF NA TRBV7-6
CASSVASQGAFYEQYF NA TRBV9
CSAGQGQPQHF NA TRBV29-1
CASTSRVKETQYF NA TRBV27
CASSFAHRDRQGQGTQYF NA TRBV11-3
CASSARLAGAQETQYF NA TRBV7-6
CASSLRLDRGGNQPQHF NA TRBV11-3
CASSLWARANTEAFF NA TRBV27
CASRRGEGGATYEQYF NA TRBV2
CASSLLETQYF once TRBV11-3
CASSYSTGGAWDEAFF once TRBV6-2/TRBV6-3
CAWKADGKLFF NA TRBV30
CASSTTGGYEQYF NA TRBV19
CASSRREGHAQYF once TRBV6-5
CASSYSNYWGGYEQYF NA TRBV6-5
CSVAGTGTVDTEAFF NA TRBV29-1
CASSPRLVLEAYEQYF NA TRBV11-2
CASSQRGSIDTQYF NA TRBV3-1/TRBV3-2
CATHRKGIRGSGDTQYF NA TRBV19
CASSSSTPFNEQFF NA TRBV27
CASNTDRSGNTEAFF NA TRBV28
CASRVSRRADNQETQYF NA TRBV7-9
CASSLGEANEKLFF NA TRBV6-4
CASGQNYGYTF NA TRBV30
CAWSPGLAGVLEQYF NA TRBV30
CATSRDAVTNEQFF NA TRBV15
CASSHQQKEYF NA TRBV7-9
CASSRRSAEQFF NA TRBV5-6
CAISESMTGVKKGSGNTIYF NA TRBV10-3
CASGEQGIYTEAFF medium-sized TRBV19
CASSLWGVRNSNQPQHF NA TRBV28
CAWSPQFGRVASNQPQHF NA TRBV30